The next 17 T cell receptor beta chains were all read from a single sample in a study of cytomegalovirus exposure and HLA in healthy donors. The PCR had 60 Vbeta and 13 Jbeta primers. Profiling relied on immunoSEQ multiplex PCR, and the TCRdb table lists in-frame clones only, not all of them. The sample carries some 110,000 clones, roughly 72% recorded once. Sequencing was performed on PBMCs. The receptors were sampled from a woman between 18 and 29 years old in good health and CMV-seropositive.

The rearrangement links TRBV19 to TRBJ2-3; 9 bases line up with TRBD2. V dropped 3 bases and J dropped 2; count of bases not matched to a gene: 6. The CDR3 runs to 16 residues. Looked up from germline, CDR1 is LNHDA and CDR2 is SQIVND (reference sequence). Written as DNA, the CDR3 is TGTGCCAGTAGTATGTTGGCTAGCGGGATCACAGATACGCAGTATTTT. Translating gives CASSMLASGITDTQYF.

CDR3 loop: CASSFVGQGAYEQYF. The CDR3 coding sequence is TGTGCCAGCAGCTTTGTGGGGCAGGGGGCCTACGAGCAGTACTTC. The J gene is TRBJ2-7, the V gene TRBV5-4, with 7 bases identical to TRBD1. The V gene end was trimmed by 2 bases and the J gene end by 2 bases; junction bases not matched to a gene: 7. Looked up from germline, CDR1 is SGHNT and CDR2 is YYREEE (reference sequence). The CDR3 consists of 15 residues.

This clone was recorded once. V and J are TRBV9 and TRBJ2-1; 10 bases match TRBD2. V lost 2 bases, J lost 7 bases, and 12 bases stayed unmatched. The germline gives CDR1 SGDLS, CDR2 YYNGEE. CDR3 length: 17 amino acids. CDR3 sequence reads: CASSVRPTSGRLNEQFF. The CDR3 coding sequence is TGTGCCAGCAGCGTGAGACCGACTAGCGGGCGTCTTAATGAGCAGTTCTTC.

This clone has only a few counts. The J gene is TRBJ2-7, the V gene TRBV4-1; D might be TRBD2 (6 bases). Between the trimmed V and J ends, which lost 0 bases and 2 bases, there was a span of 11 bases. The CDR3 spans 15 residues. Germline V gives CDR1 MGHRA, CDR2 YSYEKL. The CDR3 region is CASSQENGGTYEQYF. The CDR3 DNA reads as TGCGCCAGCAGCCAAGAAAACGGGGGAACCTACGAGCAGTACTTC.

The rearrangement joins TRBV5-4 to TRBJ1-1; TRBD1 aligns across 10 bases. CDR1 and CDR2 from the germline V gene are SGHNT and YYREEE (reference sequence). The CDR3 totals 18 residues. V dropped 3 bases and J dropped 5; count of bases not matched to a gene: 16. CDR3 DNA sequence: TGTGCCAGCAGCTCGGGGGCAAGTCCGGGACAGGGGAATACTGAAGCTTTCTTT. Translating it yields CASSSGASPGQGNTEAFF.

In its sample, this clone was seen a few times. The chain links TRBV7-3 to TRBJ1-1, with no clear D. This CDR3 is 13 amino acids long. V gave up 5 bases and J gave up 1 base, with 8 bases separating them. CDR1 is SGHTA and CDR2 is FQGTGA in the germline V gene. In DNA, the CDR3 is TGTGCCAGCAGCCGGGAGGAGAACACTGAAGCTTTCTTT. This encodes CASSREENTEAFF.

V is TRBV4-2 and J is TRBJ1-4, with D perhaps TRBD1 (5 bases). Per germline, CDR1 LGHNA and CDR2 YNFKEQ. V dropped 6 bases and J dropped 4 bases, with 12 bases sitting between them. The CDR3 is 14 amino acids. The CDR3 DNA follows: TGTGCCAGCAGGATAGACAGCAATAATGAAAAACTGTTTTTT. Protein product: CASRIDSNNEKLFF.

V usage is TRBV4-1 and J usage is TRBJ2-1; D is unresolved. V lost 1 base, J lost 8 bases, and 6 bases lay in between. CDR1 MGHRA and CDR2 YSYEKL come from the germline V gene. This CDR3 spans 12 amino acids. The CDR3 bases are TGCGCCAGCAGCCAAGTTATAGATGAGCAGTTCTTC. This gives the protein CASSQVIDEQFF.

The CDR3 loop is CATSRGGTEKLFF. As DNA, the CDR3 is TGTGCCACCAGCAGGGGGGGGACTGAAAAACTGTTTTTT. The chain carries TRBV15 and TRBJ1-4; D may be TRBD1 (5 bases). The CDR3 is 13 amino acids. Between the trimmed V and J ends, which lost 3 bases and 7 bases, there was a span of 9 bases. The germline V gene encodes CDR1 LNHNV and CDR2 YYDKDF (reference sequence).

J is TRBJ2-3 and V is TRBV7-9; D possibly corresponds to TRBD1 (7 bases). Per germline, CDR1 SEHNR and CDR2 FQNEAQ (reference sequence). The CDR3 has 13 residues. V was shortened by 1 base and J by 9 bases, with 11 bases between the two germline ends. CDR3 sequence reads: CASSLEGGQTQYF. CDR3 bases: TGTGCCAGCAGCTTAGAGGGGGGACAGACGCAGTATTTT.

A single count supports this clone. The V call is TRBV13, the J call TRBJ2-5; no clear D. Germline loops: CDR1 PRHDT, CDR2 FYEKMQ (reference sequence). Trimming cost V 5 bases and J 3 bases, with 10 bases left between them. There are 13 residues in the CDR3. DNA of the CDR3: TGTGCCAGCAGCGGCGGTTTAAAAGAGACCCAGTACTTC. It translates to CASSGGLKETQYF.

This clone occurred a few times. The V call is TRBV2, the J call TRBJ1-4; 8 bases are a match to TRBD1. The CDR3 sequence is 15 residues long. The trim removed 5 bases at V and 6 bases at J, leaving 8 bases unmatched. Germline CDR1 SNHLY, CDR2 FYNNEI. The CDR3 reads CASSHPGQDHEKLFF. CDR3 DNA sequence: TGTGCCAGCAGTCACCCGGGACAGGACCATGAAAAACTGTTTTTT.

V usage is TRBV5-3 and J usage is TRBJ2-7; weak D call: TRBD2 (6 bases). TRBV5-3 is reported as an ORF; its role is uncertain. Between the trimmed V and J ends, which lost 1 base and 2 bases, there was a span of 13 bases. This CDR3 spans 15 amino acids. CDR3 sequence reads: CARSLKRAKTYEQYF. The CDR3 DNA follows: TGTGCCAGAAGCTTGAAGCGGGCTAAGACCTACGAGCAGTACTTC.

Here the CDR3 reads CASSSTTGGMEAFF. DNA for the CDR3: TGCGCCAGCAGCTCAACCACGGGGGGGATGGAAGCTTTCTTT. The rearrangement uses TRBV5-1 and TRBJ1-1, with TRBD1 as a possible D gene (5 bases). The CDR3 is 14 residues long. Germline V gives CDR1 SGHRS, CDR2 YFSETQ. Trimming pared 3 bases from V and 8 bases from J, leaving 17 bases between.

The DNA of the CDR3 is TGTGCCAGCAGCCCGACAGGGGGAACTGAAGCTTTCTTT. It translates to CASSPTGGTEAFF. The chain uses TRBV9 and TRBJ1-1, with TRBD1 identical over 9 bases. CDR3 length: 13 amino acids. V lost 4 bases to trimming and J lost 5 bases; unmatched junction nucleotides: 3. From germline, CDR1 is SGDLS and CDR2 YYNGEE.

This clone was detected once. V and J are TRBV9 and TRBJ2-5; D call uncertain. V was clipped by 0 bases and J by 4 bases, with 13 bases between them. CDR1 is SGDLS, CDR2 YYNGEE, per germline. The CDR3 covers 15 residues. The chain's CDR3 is CASSVGQVERETQYF. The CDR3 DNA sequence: TGTGCCAGCAGCGTAGGCCAAGTGGAGCGAGAGACCCAGTACTTC.

The DNA for the CDR3 is TGTGCCTGCGACAGGGGGGGAAATGAAAAACTGTTTTTT. It translates to CACDRGGNEKLFF. The chain carries TRBV30 and TRBJ1-4, with 9 bases matching TRBD1. Trimming removed 6 bases from V and 5 bases from J; junction bases left unmatched: 4. Germline V CDR1 and CDR2: GTSNPN, SVGIG (reference sequence). The CDR3 has 13 amino acids.